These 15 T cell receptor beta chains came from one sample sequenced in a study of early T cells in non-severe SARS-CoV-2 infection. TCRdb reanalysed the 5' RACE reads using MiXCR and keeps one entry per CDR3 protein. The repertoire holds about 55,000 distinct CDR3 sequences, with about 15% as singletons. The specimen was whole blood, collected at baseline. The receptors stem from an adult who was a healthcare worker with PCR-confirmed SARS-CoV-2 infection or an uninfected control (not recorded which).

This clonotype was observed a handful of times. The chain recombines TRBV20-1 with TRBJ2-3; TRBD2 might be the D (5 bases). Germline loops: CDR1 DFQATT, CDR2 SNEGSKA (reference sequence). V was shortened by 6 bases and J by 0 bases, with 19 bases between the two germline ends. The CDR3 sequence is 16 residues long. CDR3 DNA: TGCAGTGCCCCAGTTTGGGTAGCGTCTAGCACAGATACGCAGTATTTT. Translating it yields CSAPVWVASSTDTQYF.

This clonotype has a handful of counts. In DNA, the CDR3 is TGTGCCAGCAGTTACCTTGGGGGTCAGCCCCAGCATTTT. Amino acid sequence: CASSYLGGQPQHF. The chain joins TRBV6-5 to TRBJ1-5; a weak D match, TRBD1 (5 bases). The CDR3 sequence is 13 residues long. The ends were cut back, 2 bases at V and 6 bases at J, with 8 bases in the middle. CDR1 is MNHEY and CDR2 is SVGAGI in the germline V gene.

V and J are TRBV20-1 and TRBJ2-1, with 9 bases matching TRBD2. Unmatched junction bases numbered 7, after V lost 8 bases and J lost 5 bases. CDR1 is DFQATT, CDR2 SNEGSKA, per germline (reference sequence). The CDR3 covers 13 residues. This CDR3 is CSHSGGPNNEQFF. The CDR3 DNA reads TGCAGTCACAGCGGGGGGCCAAACAATGAGCAGTTCTTC.

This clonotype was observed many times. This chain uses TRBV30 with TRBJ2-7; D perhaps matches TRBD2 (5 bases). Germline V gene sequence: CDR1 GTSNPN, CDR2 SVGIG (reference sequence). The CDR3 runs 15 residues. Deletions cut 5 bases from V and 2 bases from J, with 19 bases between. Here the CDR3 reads CAWGSTGSLTYEQYF. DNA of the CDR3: TGTGCCTGGGGCAGTACGGGATCGCTTACCTACGAGCAGTACTTC.

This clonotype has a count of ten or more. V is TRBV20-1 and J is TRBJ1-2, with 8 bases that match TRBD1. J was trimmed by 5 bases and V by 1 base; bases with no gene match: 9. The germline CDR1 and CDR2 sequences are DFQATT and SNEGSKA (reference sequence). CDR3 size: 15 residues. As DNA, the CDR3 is TGCAGTGCTAGAGCTGTGACAGGGGATAAATATGGCTACACCTTC. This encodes CSARAVTGDKYGYTF.

CDR3: CASSLIARNNEQFF. As DNA, the CDR3 is TGTGCCAGCAGCTTAATAGCTAGAAACAATGAGCAGTTCTTC. The chain is built from TRBV7-8 and TRBJ2-1; no firm D call. The CDR3 has 14 amino acids. Looked up from germline, CDR1 is SGHVS and CDR2 is FQNEAQ. Trimming pared 2 bases from V and 5 bases from J, leaving 10 bases between.

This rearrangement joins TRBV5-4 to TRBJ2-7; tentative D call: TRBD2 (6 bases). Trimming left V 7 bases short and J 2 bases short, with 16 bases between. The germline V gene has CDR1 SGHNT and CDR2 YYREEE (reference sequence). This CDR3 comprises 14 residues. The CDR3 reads CASGSREPAYEQYF. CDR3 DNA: TGTGCCAGCGGGTCCCGGGAGCCAGCCTACGAGCAGTACTTC.

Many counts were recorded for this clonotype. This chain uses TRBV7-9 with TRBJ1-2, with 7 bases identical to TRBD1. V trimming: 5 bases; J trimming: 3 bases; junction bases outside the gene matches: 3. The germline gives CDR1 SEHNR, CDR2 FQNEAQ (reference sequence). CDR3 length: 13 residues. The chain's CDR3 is CASSRQGDYGYTF. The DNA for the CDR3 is TGTGCCAGCAGCCGACAGGGCGACTATGGCTACACCTTC.

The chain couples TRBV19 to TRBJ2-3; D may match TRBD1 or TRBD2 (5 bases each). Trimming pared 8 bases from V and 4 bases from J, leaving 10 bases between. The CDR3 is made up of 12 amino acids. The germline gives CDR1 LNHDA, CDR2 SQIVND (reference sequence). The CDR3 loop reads CASREGPDTQYF. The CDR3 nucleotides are TGTGCCAGTCGAGAGGGGCCAGATACGCAGTATTTT.

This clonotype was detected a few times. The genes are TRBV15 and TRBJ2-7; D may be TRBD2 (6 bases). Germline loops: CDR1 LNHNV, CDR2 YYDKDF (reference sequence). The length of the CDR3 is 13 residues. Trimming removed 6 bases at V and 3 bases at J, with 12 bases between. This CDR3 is CATSSSAFYEQYF. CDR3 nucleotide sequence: TGTGCCACCAGTTCTAGCGCGTTCTACGAGCAGTACTTC. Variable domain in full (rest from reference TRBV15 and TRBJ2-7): DAMVIQNPRYQVTQFGKPVTLSCSQTLNHNVMYWYQQKSSQAPKLLFHYYDKDFNNEADTPDNFQSRRPNTSFCFLDIRSPGLGDTAMYLCATSSSAFYEQYFGPGTRLTVT.

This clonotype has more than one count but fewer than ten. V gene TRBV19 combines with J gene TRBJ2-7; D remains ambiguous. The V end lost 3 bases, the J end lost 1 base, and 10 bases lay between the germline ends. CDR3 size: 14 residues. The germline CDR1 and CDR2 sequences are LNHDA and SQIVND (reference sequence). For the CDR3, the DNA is TGTGCCAGTAGTATTATGGCAGGATCCTACGAGCAGTACTTC. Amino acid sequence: CASSIMAGSYEQYF. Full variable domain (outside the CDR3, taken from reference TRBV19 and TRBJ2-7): DGGITQSPKYLFRKEGQNVTLSCEQNLNHDAMYWYRQDPGQGLRLIYYSQIVNDFQKGDIAEGYSVSREKKESFPLTVTSAQKNPTAFYLCASSIMAGSYEQYFGPGTRLTVT.

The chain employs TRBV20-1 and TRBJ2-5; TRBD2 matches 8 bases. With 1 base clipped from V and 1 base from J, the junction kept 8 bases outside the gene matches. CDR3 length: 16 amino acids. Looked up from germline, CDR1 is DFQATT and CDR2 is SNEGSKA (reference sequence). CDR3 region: CSARASSGSIQETQYF. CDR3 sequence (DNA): TGCAGTGCTAGAGCCTCCAGCGGGAGTATCCAAGAGACCCAGTACTTC.

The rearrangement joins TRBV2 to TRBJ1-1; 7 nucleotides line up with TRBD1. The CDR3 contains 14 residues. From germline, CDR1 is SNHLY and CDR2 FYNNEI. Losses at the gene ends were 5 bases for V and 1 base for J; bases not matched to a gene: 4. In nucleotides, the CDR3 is TGTGCCAGCAGTAAGGGACAGAGGAACACTGAAGCTTTCTTT. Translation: CASSKGQRNTEAFF.

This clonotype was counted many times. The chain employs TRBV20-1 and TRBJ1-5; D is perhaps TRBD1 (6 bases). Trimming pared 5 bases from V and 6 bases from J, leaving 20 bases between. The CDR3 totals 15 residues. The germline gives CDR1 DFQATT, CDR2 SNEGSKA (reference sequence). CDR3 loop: CSAGETGLAAQPQHF. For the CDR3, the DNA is TGCAGTGCTGGTGAAACAGGGCTGGCGGCTCAGCCCCAGCATTTT.

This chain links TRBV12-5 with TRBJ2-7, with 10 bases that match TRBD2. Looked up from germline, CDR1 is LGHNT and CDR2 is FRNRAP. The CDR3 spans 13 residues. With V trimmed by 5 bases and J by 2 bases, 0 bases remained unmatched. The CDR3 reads CASGLAGAYEQYF. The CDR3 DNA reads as TGTGCTAGTGGTCTAGCGGGAGCCTACGAGCAGTACTTC.